The subject of this entry is one T cell receptor beta chain. As yet, its antigen is unknown. This specimen belongs to a study of vaccination effects on CD4 cells after COVID-19. The study's findings and limits: At late timepoints after vaccination, vaccine- and infection-induced clones shrank markedly. Researchers report that only 1 of 255 vaccine-induced clones in healthy vaccinees cross-reacted with common cold coronaviruses.

This CDR3 is 15 amino acids long. V shed 0 bases and J shed 6 bases, with 11 bases lying between them. Germline V CDR1 and CDR2: MGHDK, SYGVNS. Profiled with immunoSEQ multiplex PCR; TCRdb holds only in-frame clones, not every one. Of under 70,000 clones listed, roughly 80% are singletons. Antigen-specific CD4+ T cells were first expanded with viral peptide pools by the ViraFEST assay and only then sequenced. Culturing for about 10 days preceded CD4+ T cell isolation. No vaccinee had earlier SARS-CoV-2 infection, and nucleocapsid antibodies were negative. Roughly 2.1 million PBMC per well were cultured with around 9.6 IU/ml IL-2 and roughly 9.9 ug/ml peptides. IL-2 medium was substituted for half the medium on days 3 and 7.

This sequence joins TRBV25-1 and TRBJ1-4, with D maybe TRBD1 (6 bases). The source of this sequence is a human donor who received a COVID-19 vaccine. Sequenced material: CD4+ T cells from PBMCs cultured with HCoV-OC43 spike peptides, taken before COVID-19 vaccination. Subset defined: HCoV-OC43 spike overlapping peptide pool stimulation. CDR3 loop: CASSEYRSGDEKLFF. CDR3 bases: TGTGCCAGCAGTGAATATAGGTCAGGGGATGAAAAACTGTTTTTT. Together with reference TRBV25-1 and TRBJ1-4, the CDR3 gives the full variable domain: EADIYQTPRYLVIGTGKKITLECSQTMGHDKMYWYQQDPGMELHLIHYSYGVNSTEKGDLSSESTVSRIRTEHFPLTLESARPSHTSQYLCASSEYRSGDEKLFFGSGTQLSVL.